The next 18 T cell receptor beta chains were all read from a single sample in a study of blood T cell repertoires in COVID-19. Repertoires were generated with immunoSEQ multiplex PCR, while TCRdb's copy carries only in-frame clones and drops some. The sample has approximately 150,000 clones, roughly 82% seen once. Sample: peripheral blood. The receptors derive from a woman in her seventies with acute or convalescent COVID-19.

The chain combines TRBV24-1 with TRBJ2-1; TRBD2 agrees at 8 bases. The CDR3 spans 12 residues. V trimming: 10 bases; J trimming: 8 bases; junction bases outside the gene matches: 6. The germline gives CDR1 KGHDR, CDR2 SFDVKD. This chain's CDR3 is CATRGLADEQFF. The CDR3 nucleotides are TGTGCCACTCGAGGACTAGCCGATGAGCAGTTCTTC.

V usage is TRBV4-1 and J usage is TRBJ1-2, with TRBD1 matching 10 bases. There are 14 residues in the CDR3. Looked up from germline, CDR1 is MGHRA and CDR2 is YSYEKL. Germline trimming cut 3 bases from V and 8 bases from J; bases unmatched to any gene: 6. CDR3 loop: CASSQRQGAGGYTF. DNA of the CDR3: TGCGCCAGCAGCCAGCGACAGGGGGCTGGGGGCTACACCTTC.

Worth noting for this clone: Other DNA sequences in the same sample also yield this CDR3. The rearrangement uses TRBV6-2 or TRBV6-3 and TRBJ2-4; a possible D gene is TRBD2 (6 bases). CDR1 is MNHEY, CDR2 SVGEGT, per germline. The CDR3 contains 15 residues. V gave up 4 bases and J gave up 0 bases, with 10 bases separating them. For the CDR3, the DNA is TGTGCCAGCAGTTCTGGGGGACTAGCCAAAAACATTCAGTACTTC. It codes for CASSSGGLAKNIQYF.

The rearrangement joins TRBV6-1 to TRBJ2-3; weak D call: TRBD2 (6 bases). CDR3 length: 14 amino acids. Between the trimmed V and J ends, which lost 6 bases and 3 bases, there was a span of 13 bases. CDR1 and CDR2 (germline): MNHNS, SASEGT. The CDR3 loop is CASRPDLATDTQYF. The CDR3 nucleotides are TGTGCCAGCAGACCCGATCTAGCGACAGATACGCAGTATTTT.

This clone came up a few times. This chain uses TRBV11-3 with TRBJ2-1; 7 nucleotides align to TRBD1. Germline V lookup: CDR1 SGHNT, CDR2 YENEEA. Germline trimming cut 4 bases from V and 6 bases from J; bases unmatched to any gene: 9. The CDR3 sequence is 15 residues long. This CDR3 reads CASSSGGAGFNEQFF. The CDR3 DNA reads TGTGCCAGCAGCTCAGGGGGAGCAGGGTTCAATGAGCAGTTCTTC.

The rearrangement links TRBV28 to TRBJ1-3; D ambiguous. The CDR3 covers 14 residues. Per germline, CDR1 MDHEN and CDR2 SYDVKM. V was pared by 8 bases and J by 0 bases, with 11 bases between. This CDR3 is CASRGVSSGNTIYF. In nucleotides, the CDR3 is TGTGCCAGCCGGGGAGTGAGCTCTGGAAACACCATATATTTT.

The table lists this clone with a few counts. V gene TRBV30 combines with J gene TRBJ2-3; 9 bases map to TRBD2. Per germline, CDR1 GTSNPN and CDR2 SVGIG (reference sequence). V shed 3 bases, J shed 0 bases, and the junction held 7 bases outside the gene matches. The CDR3 has 16 amino acids. CDR3: CAWRGGTSGSTDTQYF. DNA of the CDR3: TGTGCCTGGAGAGGCGGAACTAGCGGGAGCACAGATACGCAGTATTTT.

The chain couples TRBV28 to TRBJ2-7, with 13 bases lining up with TRBD2. The germline V gene encodes CDR1 MDHEN and CDR2 SYDVKM. J lost 0 bases, V lost 8 bases, and 19 bases had no gene match. This CDR3 is built from 20 residues. DNA of the CDR3: TGTGCCAGCTCATATCTTTCAAGACTAGCGGGAGGCCTGAGCTCCTACGAGCAGTACTTC. Its protein product is CASSYLSRLAGGLSSYEQYF.

The table lists this clone with a count of one. The chain couples TRBV6-5 to TRBJ2-5, with 7 bases aligning to TRBD1. Germline V gives CDR1 MNHEY, CDR2 SVGAGI. V dropped 5 bases and J dropped 2; count of bases not matched to a gene: 8. CDR3 length: 15 residues. The CDR3 region is CASSNRDSHQETQYF. CDR3 nucleotides: TGTGCCAGCAGTAACCGGGACAGCCATCAAGAGACCCAGTACTTC.

The chain has TRBV4-1 and TRBJ1-2, with D perhaps TRBD1 (5 bases). Deletions cut 1 base from V and 9 bases from J, with 15 bases between. Germline loops: CDR1 MGHRA, CDR2 YSYEKL. The CDR3 spans 14 residues. Here the CDR3 DNA reads TGCGCCAGCAGCCAAGTGGGGCAGGGCGAAAGCTACACCTTC. Translation: CASSQVGQGESYTF.

CDR3 sequence: CASSAPIGGKYEQYF. As DNA, the CDR3 is TGTGCCAGCAGTGCTCCGATAGGGGGCAAGTACGAGCAGTACTTC. This chain connects TRBV6-1 to TRBJ2-7, with 7 bases fitting TRBD1. CDR1 and CDR2 (germline): MNHNS, SASEGT. Unmatched junction bases numbered 10, after V lost 4 bases and J lost 4 bases. The CDR3 is made up of 15 amino acids.

This clone was seen a single time. The J gene is TRBJ1-1, the V gene TRBV12-3 or TRBV12-4; D remains ambiguous. This CDR3 has 12 residues. V lost 3 bases and J lost 3, with 5 bases in between. In DNA, the CDR3 is TGTGCCAGCAGTTTCCGGTACACTGAAGCTTTCTTT. Its protein is CASSFRYTEAFF.

The chain couples TRBV24-1 to TRBJ2-3; D is perhaps TRBD1 (6 bases). CDR1 is KGHDR and CDR2 is SFDVKD in the germline V gene. Trimming took off 10 bases at V and 0 bases at J, with 7 bases between the two ends. The CDR3 runs to 12 residues. CDR3 residues: CATTGSTDTQYF. Written as DNA, the CDR3 is TGTGCCACAACAGGGAGCACAGATACGCAGTATTTT.

The V and J genes are TRBV28 and TRBJ2-6; D possibly corresponds to TRBD1 (6 bases). Trimming cost V 1 base and J 4 bases, with 17 bases left between them. In germline, CDR1 is MDHEN, CDR2 SYDVKM. CDR3 size: 18 residues. For the CDR3, the DNA is TGTGCCAGCAGTTTATCAGGGGCCCAGACGGGAGGGGCCAACGTCCTGACTTTC. Encoded protein: CASSLSGAQTGGANVLTF.

This clone came up many times. The chain couples TRBV3-1 (or the pseudogene TRBV3-2) to TRBJ1-6; D is perhaps TRBD1 (6 bases). V lost 3 bases and J 6 bases, leaving 9 bases between the germline ends. Germline V lookup: CDR1 LGHDT, CDR2 YNNKEL (reference sequence). The length of the CDR3 is 14 residues. CDR3 coding DNA: TGTGCCAGCAGCCAGGACAGTATTAATTCACCCCTCCACTTT. Translating it yields CASSQDSINSPLHF.

The CDR3, as DNA: TGCGCCAGCAGCGCCGGACAGGGGTACACCGGGGAGCTGTTTTTT. This codes for CASSAGQGYTGELFF. The rearrangement uses TRBV5-1 and TRBJ2-2; 9 bases agree with TRBD1. Germline V CDR1 and CDR2: SGHRS, YFSETQ. The CDR3 length is 15 residues. Losses at the gene ends were 4 bases for V and 3 bases for J; bases not matched to a gene: 4.

The chain uses TRBV30 and TRBJ1-2, with no clear D. This CDR3 region has 16 residues. Germline-derived CDR1 and CDR2 are GTSNPN and SVGIG (reference sequence). Trimming removed 5 bases from V and 8 bases from J, with 27 bases in between. The CDR3 loop is CAWGAHLGLPARGYTF. CDR3 DNA: TGTGCCTGGGGAGCCCACCTAGGTCTCCCAGCTCGGGGCTACACCTTC.

The chain recombines TRBV4-3 with TRBJ1-2, with D tentatively TRBD1 (6 bases). Germline CDR1 LGHNA, CDR2 YSLEER. The CDR3 loop spans 18 amino acids. V was trimmed by 0 bases and J by 4 bases, leaving 21 bases between them. The CDR3, as DNA: TGCGCCAGCAGCCAAGATTTCAAGGGATTCAGGGGCGGCTATGGCTACACCTTC. Residues: CASSQDFKGFRGGYGYTF.